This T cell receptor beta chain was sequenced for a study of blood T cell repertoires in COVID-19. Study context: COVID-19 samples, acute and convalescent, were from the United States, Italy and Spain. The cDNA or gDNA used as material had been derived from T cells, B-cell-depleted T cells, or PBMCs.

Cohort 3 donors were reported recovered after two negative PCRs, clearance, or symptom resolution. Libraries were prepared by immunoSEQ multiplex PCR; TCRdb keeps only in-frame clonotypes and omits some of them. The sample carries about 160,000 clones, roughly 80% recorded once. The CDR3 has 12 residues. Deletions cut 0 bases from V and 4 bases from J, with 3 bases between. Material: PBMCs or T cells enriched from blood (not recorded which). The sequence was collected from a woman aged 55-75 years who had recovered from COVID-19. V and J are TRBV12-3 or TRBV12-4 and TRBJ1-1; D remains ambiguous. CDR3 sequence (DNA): TGTGCCAGCAGTTTAGCGGCCACTGAAGCTTTCTTT. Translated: CASSLAATEAFF.